Shown below are 6 T cell receptor beta chains from a single sample sequenced in a study of spatial heterogeneity in lung cancer. TCRdb reprocessed the 5' RACE reads with MiXCR, giving one entry per CDR3 protein. The data show around 27,000 distinct CDR3 sequences, around 6% seen once. The time point was: blood at routine non-recurrence follow-up after resection. No cell sorting; template was whole RNA from tumor, lung tissue or PBMC. The sequences come from PBMCs, collected at follow-up. The receptors here all came from a male donor with early-stage non-small cell lung cancer.

This clonotype has at least ten counts. This rearrangement joins TRBV20-1 to TRBJ2-1, with 7 bases matching TRBD1. CDR3 size: 16 residues. CDR1 is DFQATT, CDR2 SNEGSKA, per germline (reference sequence). J was trimmed by 0 bases and V by 1 base; bases with no gene match: 6. This CDR3 reads CSARGQGSLSYNEQFF. CDR3 nucleotides: TGCAGTGCTAGAGGACAGGGAAGTCTCTCCTACAATGAGCAGTTCTTC.

The chain links TRBV20-1 to TRBJ1-2, with TRBD1 identical over 8 bases. Germline V lookup: CDR1 DFQATT, CDR2 SNEGSKA (reference sequence). The CDR3 length is 14 residues. The V and J ends lost 1 base and 4 bases, in that order; junction bases with no gene match: 5. CDR3 bases: TGCAGTGCTAGAGTGGACAGGGACGTCTATGGCTACACCTTC. Translated: CSARVDRDVYGYTF.

This clonotype was observed a handful of times. The rearrangement joins TRBV7-8 to TRBJ1-6; D is possibly TRBD1 (6 bases). CDR1 SGHVS and CDR2 FQNEAQ come from the germline V gene. The CDR3 is 16 amino acids. V was trimmed by 5 bases and J by 7 bases, leaving 18 bases between them. The CDR3 reads CASSEGGGLGNSPLHF. In DNA form, the CDR3 reads TGTGCCAGCAGCGAGGGGGGGGGCCTCGGAAATTCACCCCTCCACTTT. Together with reference TRBV7-8 and TRBJ1-6, the CDR3 gives the full variable domain: GAGVSQSPRYKVAKRGQDVALRCDPISGHVSLFWYQQALGQGPEFLTYFQNEAQLDKSGLPSDRFFAERPEGSVSTLKIQRTQQEDSAVYLCASSEGGGLGNSPLHFGNGTRLTVT.

This clonotype occurred many times. CDR3 coding DNA: TGCGCCAGCAGCCAACGCCACTCTGGAATGAACTATGGCTACACCTTC. This translates into CASSQRHSGMNYGYTF. The rearrangement links TRBV4-1 to TRBJ1-2, with D uncertain. Germline CDR1 reads MGHRA; CDR2 reads YSYEKL. Trimming removed 2 bases from V and 2 bases from J, with 15 bases in between. This CDR3 region has 16 residues.

This clonotype was seen ten or more times. This chain joins TRBV21-1 and TRBJ2-7; TRBD2, the table's D call, lacks a check against the DNA. TRBV21-1 is labeled a pseudogene. The CDR3 consists of 17 residues. The CDR3 DNA reads as TGTGCCAGCAGCAAAGAAGGGACTAGCGGAAGCTCCTACGAGCAGTACGTC. It codes for CASSKEGTSGSSYEQYV.

The chain joins TRBV6-5 to TRBJ1-2; D uncertain. Germline assignment: CDR1 MNHEY and CDR2 SVGAGI. The CDR3 covers 13 residues. Trimming left V 2 bases short and J 0 bases short, with 4 bases between. The CDR3 here is CASSYEANYGYTF. The CDR3 nucleotides read TGTGCCAGCAGTTACGAAGCTAACTATGGCTACACCTTC.